This T cell receptor (beta chain) comes out of a study of blood T cell repertoires in COVID-19. V lost 7 bases and J 4 bases, leaving 13 bases between the germline ends. This CDR3 has 13 amino acids. Germline values: CDR1 SNHLY, CDR2 FYNNEI. Sequencing was performed with immunoSEQ multiplex PCR; in TCRdb, only in-frame clones are kept and a portion is missing. The sample lists around 200,000 clones; over 80% were seen once. The V gene is TRBV2, the J gene TRBJ1-1; a weak D match, TRBD1 (5 bases). The sequence derives from a woman in her twenties or thirties with COVID-19, enrolled during active disease. Sequencing was performed on peripheral blood. The CDR3 spells CASKYQGATEAFF. CDR3 DNA: TGTGCCAGCAAGTATCAGGGTGCCACTGAAGCTTTCTTT.